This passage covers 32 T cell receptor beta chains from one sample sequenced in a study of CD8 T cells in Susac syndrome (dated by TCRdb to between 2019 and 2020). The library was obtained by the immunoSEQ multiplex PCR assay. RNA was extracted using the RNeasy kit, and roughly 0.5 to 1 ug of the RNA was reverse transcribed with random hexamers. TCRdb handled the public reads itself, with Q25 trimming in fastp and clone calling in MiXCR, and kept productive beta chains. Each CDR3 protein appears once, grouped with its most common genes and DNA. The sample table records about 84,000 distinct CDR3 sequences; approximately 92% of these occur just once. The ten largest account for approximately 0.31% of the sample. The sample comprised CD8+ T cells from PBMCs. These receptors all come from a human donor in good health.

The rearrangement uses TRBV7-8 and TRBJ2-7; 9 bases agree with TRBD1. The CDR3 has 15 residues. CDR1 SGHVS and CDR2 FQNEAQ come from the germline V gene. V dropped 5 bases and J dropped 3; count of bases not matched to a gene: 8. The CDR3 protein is CASSPGQGINYEQYF. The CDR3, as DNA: TGTGCCAGCAGCCCTGGACAGGGGATTAACTACGAGCAGTACTTC.

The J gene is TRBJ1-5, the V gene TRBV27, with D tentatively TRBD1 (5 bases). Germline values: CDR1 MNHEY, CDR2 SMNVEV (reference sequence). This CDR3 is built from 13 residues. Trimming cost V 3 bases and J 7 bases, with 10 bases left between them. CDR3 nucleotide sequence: TGTGCCAGCAGTTTCAGGGAAGGGCAGCCCCAGCATTTT. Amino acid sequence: CASSFREGQPQHF.

CDR3 loop: CASSDLPEAFF. The CDR3 DNA follows: TGTGCCAGCAGTGACTTGCCTGAAGCTTTCTTT. The V and J genes are TRBV2 and TRBJ1-1; the D is unclear. V was clipped by 3 bases and J by 6 bases, with 5 bases between them. The length of the CDR3 is 11 residues. From germline, CDR1 is SNHLY and CDR2 FYNNEI.

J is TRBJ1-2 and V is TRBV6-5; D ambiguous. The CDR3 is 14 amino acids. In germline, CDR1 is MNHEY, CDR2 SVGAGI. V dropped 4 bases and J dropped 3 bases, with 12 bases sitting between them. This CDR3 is CASSSITTYYGYTF. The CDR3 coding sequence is TGTGCCAGCAGTTCAATCACAACGTACTATGGCTACACCTTC.

CDR3: CASSPPTGGYGYTF. Written as DNA, the CDR3 is TGTGCCAGCTCACCACCAACAGGGGGGTATGGCTACACCTTC. The chain combines TRBV18 with TRBJ1-2, with 8 bases that match TRBD1. Germline V gene data show CDR1 as KGHSH and CDR2 as LQKENI. The CDR3 has 14 residues. V lost 0 bases and J lost 5; bases outside the gene matches: 2.

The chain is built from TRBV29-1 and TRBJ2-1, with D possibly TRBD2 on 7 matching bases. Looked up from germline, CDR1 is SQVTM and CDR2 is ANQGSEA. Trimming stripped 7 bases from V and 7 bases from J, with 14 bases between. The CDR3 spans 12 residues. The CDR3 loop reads CSAEGGLNEQFF. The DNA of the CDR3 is TGCAGCGCTGAGGGGGGGCTAAATGAGCAGTTCTTC.

CDR3 coding DNA: TGTGCCAGCAGCCAACTGACAGGGGACCACGACGAGCAGTACTTC. Its protein is CASSQLTGDHDEQYF. The rearrangement links TRBV3-1 to TRBJ2-7; TRBD1 matches at 8 bases. CDR3 length equals 15 residues. The V gene's germline CDR1 is LGHDT and CDR2 YNNKEL (reference sequence). Unmatched junction bases numbered 8, after V lost 2 bases and J lost 5 bases.

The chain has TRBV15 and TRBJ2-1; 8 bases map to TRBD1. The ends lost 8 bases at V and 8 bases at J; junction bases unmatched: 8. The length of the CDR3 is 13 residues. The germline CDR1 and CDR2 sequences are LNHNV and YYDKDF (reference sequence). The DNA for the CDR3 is TGTGCCACCCATCCGGACAGGGCCCATGAGCAGTTCTTC. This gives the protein CATHPDRAHEQFF.

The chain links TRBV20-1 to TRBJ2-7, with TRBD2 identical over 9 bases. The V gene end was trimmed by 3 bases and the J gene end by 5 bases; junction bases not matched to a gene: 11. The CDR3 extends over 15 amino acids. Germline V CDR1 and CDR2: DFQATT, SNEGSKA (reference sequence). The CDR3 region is CSASVEGLARDEQYF. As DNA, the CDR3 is TGCAGTGCTAGTGTAGAGGGACTAGCCAGGGACGAGCAGTACTTC.

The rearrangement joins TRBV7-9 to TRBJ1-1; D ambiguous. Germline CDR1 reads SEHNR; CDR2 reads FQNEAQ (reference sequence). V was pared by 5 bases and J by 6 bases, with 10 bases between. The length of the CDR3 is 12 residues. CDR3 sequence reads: CASSIRGPEAFF. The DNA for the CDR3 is TGTGCCAGCAGCATCCGGGGTCCTGAAGCTTTCTTT.

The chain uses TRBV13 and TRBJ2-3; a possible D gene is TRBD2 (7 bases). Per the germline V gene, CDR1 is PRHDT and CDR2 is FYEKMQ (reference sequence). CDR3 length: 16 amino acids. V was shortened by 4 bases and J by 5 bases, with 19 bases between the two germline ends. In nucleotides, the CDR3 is TGTGCCAGCAGCTCGGCTAAATCGGGGGGCGAAGATACGCAGTATTTT. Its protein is CASSSAKSGGEDTQYF. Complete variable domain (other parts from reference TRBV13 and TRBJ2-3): AAGVIQSPRHLIKEKRETATLKCYPIPRHDTVYWYQQGPGQDPQFLISFYEKMQSDKGSIPDRFSAQQFSDYHSELNMSSLELGDSALYFCASSSAKSGGEDTQYFGPGTRLTVL.

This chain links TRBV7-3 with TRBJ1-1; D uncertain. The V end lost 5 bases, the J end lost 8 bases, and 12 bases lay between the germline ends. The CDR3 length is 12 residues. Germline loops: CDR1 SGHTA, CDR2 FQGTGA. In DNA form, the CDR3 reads TGTGCCAGCAGCATGACGGGTGGGGAAGCTTTCTTT. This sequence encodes CASSMTGGEAFF.

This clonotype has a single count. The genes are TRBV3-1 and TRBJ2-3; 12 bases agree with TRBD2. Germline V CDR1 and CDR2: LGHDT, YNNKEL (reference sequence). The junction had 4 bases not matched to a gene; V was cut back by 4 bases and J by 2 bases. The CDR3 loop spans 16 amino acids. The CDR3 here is CASSLTSGGTTDTQYF. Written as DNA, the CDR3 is TGTGCCAGCAGCCTGACTAGCGGGGGAACCACAGATACGCAGTATTTT.

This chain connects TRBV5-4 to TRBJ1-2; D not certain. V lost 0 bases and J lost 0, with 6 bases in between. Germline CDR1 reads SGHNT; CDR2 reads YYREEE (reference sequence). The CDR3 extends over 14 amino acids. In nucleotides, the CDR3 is TGTGCCAGCAGCTTGGACCGGGCTAACTATGGCTACACCTTC. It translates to CASSLDRANYGYTF.

CDR3 in amino acids: CASSVVGGSYNEQFF. CDR3 DNA: TGTGCCAGCAGCGTAGTTGGGGGTTCCTACAATGAGCAGTTCTTC. The V and J genes are TRBV9 and TRBJ2-1; D possibly matches TRBD1 or TRBD2 (5 bases each). V lost 0 bases and J lost 1, with 8 bases in between. Per germline, CDR1 SGDLS and CDR2 YYNGEE. The CDR3 is 15 amino acids.

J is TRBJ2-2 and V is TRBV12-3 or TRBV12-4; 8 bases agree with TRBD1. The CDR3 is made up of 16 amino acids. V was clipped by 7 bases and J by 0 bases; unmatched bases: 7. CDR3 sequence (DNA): TGTGCCAGCATTCGTCCGGGACAGGCGAACACCGGGGAGCTGTTTTTT. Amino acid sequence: CASIRPGQANTGELFF.

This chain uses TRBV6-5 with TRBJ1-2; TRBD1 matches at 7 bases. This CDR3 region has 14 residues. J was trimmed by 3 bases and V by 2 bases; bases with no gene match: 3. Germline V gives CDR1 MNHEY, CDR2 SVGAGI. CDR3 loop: CASSYDREYYGYTF. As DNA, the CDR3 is TGTGCCAGCAGTTACGACAGGGAGTACTATGGCTACACCTTC.

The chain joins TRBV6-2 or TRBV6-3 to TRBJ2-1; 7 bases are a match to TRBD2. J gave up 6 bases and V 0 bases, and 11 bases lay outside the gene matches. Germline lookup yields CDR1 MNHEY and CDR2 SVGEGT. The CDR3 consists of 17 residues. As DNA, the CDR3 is TGTGCCAGCAGTTACTCCCGAGGTGGGGGGGATGTCAATGAGCAGTTCTTC. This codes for CASSYSRGGGDVNEQFF.

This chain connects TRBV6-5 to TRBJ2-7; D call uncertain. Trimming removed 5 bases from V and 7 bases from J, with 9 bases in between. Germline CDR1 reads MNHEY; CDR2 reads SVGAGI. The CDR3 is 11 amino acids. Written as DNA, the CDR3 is TGTGCCAGCAGTCTATTGGGGGAGCAGTACTTC. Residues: CASSLLGEQYF.

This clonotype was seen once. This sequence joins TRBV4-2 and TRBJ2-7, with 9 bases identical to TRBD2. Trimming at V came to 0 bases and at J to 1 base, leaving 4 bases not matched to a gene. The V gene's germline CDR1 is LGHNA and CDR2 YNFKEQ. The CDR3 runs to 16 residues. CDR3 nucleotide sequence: TGTGCCAGCAGCCAAGAAGAGCGGGGGGAATCCTACGAGCAGTACTTC. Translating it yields CASSQEERGESYEQYF.

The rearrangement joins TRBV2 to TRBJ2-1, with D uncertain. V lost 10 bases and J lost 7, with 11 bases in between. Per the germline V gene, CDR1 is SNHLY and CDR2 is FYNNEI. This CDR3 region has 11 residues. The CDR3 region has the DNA TGTGCCATCTCTCGAGGAAATGAGCAGTTCTTC. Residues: CAISRGNEQFF. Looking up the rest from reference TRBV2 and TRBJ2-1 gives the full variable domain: EPEVTQTPSHQVTQMGQEVILRCVPISNHLYFYWYRQILGQKVEFLVSFYNNEISEKSEIFDDQFSVERPDGSNFTLKIRSTKLEDSAMYFCAISRGNEQFFGPGTRLTVL.

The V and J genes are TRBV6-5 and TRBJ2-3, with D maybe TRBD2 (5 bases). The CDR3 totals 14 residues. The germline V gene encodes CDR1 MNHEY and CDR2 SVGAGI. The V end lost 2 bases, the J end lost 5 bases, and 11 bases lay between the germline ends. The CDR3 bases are TGTGCCAGCAGTTACGTCGGCGGAGGAGATACGCAGTATTTT. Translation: CASSYVGGGDTQYF.

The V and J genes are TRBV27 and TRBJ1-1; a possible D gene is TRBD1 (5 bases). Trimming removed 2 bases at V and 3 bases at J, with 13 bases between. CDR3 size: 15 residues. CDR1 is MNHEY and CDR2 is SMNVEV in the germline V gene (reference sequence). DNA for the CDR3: TGTGCCAGCAGTTTAGGGGGGGTTGAGGACACTGAAGCTTTCTTT. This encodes CASSLGGVEDTEAFF.

In DNA, the CDR3 is TGCAGCGCCTACATAACGGGGCGGGCCGAGGAGCTGTTTTTT. Its translation is CSAYITGRAEELFF. The chain uses TRBV29-1 and TRBJ2-2; D tentatively fits TRBD1 or TRBD2 (5 bases each). Trimming cost V 7 bases and J 10 bases, with 22 bases left between them. This CDR3 spans 14 amino acids. CDR1 and CDR2 from the germline V gene are SQVTM and ANQGSEA.

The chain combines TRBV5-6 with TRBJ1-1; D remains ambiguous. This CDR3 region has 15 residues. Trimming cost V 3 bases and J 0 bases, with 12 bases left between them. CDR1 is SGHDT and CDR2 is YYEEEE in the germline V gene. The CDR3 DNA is TGTGCCAGCAGCTATCTTAGACGGCTGAACACTGAAGCTTTCTTT. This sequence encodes CASSYLRRLNTEAFF.

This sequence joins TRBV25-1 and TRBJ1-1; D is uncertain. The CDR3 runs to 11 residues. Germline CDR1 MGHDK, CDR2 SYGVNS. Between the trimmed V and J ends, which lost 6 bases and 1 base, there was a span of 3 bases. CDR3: CASSQNTEAFF. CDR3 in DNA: TGTGCCAGCAGCCAGAACACTGAAGCTTTCTTT. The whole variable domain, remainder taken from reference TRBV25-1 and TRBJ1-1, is EADIYQTPRYLVIGTGKKITLECSQTMGHDKMYWYQQDPGMELHLIHYSYGVNSTEKGDLSSESTVSRIRTEHFPLTLESARPSHTSQYLCASSQNTEAFFGQGTRLTVV.

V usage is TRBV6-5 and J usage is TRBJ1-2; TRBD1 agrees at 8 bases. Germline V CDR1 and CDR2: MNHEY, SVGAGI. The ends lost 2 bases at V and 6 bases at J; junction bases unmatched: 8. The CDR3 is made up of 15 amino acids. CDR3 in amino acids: CASSYNGQGFNGYTF. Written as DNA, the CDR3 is TGTGCCAGCAGTTACAATGGACAGGGCTTTAATGGCTACACCTTC.

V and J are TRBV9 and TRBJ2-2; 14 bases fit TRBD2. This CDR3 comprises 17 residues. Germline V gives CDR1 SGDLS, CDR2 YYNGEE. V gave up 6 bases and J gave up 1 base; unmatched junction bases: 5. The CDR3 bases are TGTGCCAGCAACCTCGGGACTAGCGGGGGGAACACCGGGGAGCTGTTTTTT. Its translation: CASNLGTSGGNTGELFF.

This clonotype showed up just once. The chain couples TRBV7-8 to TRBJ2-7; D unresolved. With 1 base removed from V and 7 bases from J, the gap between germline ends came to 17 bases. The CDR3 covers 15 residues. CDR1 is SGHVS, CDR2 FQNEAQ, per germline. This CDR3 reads CASSLVGFSGEEQYF. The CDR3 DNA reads TGTGCCAGCAGCTTAGTAGGGTTTTCTGGGGAAGAGCAGTACTTC.

The chain's CDR3 is CSAVGSGQGNTEAFF. DNA of the CDR3: TGCAGTGCTGTGGGGTCGGGACAGGGGAACACTGAAGCTTTCTTT. The gene calls are TRBV20-1 and TRBJ1-1; 9 bases fit TRBD1. The CDR3 is made up of 15 amino acids. Germline lookup yields CDR1 DFQATT and CDR2 SNEGSKA (reference sequence). J lost 1 base, V lost 5 bases, and 8 bases had no gene match.

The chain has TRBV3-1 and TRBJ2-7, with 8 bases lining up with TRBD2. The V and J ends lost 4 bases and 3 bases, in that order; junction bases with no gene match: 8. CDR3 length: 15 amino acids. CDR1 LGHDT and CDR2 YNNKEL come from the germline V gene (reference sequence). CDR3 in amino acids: CASSPTREGLYEQYF. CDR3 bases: TGTGCCAGCAGCCCCACCCGGGAGGGGCTCTACGAGCAGTACTTC.

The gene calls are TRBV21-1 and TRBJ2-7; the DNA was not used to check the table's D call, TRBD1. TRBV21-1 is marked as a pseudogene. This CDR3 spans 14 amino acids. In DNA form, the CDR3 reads TGTGCCAGCAGCACTTTCGACAGGACCCACGAGCAGTACTTC. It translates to CASSTFDRTHEQYF.